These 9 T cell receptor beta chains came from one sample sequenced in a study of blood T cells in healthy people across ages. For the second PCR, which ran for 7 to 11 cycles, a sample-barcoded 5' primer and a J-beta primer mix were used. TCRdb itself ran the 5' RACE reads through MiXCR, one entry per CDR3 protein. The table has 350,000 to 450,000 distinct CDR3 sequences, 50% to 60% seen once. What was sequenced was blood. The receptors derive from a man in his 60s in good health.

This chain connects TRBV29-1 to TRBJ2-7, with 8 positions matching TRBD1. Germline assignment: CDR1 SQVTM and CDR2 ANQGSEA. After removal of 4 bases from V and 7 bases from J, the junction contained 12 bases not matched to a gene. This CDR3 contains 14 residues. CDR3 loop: CSVVMTGVVLEQYF. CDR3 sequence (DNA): TGCAGCGTTGTCATGACAGGGGTCGTTCTAGAGCAGTACTTC.

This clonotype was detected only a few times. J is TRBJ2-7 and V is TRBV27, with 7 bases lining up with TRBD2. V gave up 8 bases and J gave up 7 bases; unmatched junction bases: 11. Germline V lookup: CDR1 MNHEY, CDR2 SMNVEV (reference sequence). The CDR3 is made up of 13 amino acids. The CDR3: CASSQVGGNEQYF. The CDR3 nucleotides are TGTGCCAGCTCCCAAGTCGGGGGGAATGAGCAGTACTTC.

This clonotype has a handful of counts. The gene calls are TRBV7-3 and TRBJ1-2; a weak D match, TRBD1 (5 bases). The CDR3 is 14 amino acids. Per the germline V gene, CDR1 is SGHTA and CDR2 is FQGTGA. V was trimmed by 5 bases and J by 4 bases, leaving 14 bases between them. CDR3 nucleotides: TGTGCCAGCAGCCCCTCAGGGCGGGGCTATGGCTACACCTTC. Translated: CASSPSGRGYGYTF.

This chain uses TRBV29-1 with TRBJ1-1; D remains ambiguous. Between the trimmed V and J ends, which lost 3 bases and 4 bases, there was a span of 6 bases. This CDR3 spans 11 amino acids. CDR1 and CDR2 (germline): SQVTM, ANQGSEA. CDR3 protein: CSVESGTEAFF. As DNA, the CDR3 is TGCAGCGTTGAGTCGGGCACTGAAGCTTTCTTT.

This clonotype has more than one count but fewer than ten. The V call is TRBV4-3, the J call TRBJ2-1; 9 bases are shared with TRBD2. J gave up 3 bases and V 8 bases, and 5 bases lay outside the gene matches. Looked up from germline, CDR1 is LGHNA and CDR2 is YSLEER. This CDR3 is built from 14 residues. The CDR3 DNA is TGCGCCAGCGGATATAGCGGGAGCTACAATGAGCAGTTCTTC. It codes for CASGYSGSYNEQFF.

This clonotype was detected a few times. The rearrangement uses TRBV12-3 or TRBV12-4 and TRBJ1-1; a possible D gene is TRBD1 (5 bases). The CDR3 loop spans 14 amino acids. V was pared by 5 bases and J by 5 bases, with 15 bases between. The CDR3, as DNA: TGTGCCAGCAGTGAAAGCGCAGGGATTACTGAAGCTTTCTTT. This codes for CASSESAGITEAFF.

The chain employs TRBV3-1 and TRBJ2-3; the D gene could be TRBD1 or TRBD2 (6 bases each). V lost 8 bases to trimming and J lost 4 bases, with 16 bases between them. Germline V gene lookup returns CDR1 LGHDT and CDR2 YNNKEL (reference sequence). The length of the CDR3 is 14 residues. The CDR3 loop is CASCRGGSADTQYF. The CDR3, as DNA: TGTGCCAGCTGCCGAGGGGGGAGTGCAGATACGCAGTATTTT.

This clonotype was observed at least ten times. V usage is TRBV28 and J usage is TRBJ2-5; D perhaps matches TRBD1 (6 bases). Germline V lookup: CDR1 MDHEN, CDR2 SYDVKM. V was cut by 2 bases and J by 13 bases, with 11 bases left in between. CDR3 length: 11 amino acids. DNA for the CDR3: TGTGCCAGCAGTTTAAGGACAGAAGCGTACTTC. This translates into CASSLRTEAYF.

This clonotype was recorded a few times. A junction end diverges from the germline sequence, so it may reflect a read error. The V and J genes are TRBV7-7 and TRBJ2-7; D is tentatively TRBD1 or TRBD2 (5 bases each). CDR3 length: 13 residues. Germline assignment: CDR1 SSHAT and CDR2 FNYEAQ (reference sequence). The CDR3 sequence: CASSLGRNYEQYF. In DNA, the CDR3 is TGTGCTAGCAGCTTGGGACGGAACTACGAGCAGTACTTC.